These 32 T cell receptor beta chains came from one sample sequenced in a study of T cell responses to AZD1222 COVID-19 vaccine. Sequencing used immunoSEQ multiplex PCR; TCRdb keeps in-frame clones, though not all of them. The table lists more than 110,000 clones, 90% of them singletons, with 3.4% in the top ten. Source: peripheral blood, taken on day 0 of AZD1222 vaccination. Receptors originate from an adult in good health.

The chain carries TRBV20-1 and TRBJ1-5; TRBD1 aligns across 9 bases. V lost 3 bases to trimming and J lost 0 bases; unmatched junction nucleotides: 12. Germline assignment: CDR1 DFQATT and CDR2 SNEGSKA (reference sequence). The CDR3 consists of 18 residues. CDR3 residues: CSASGTGSRSYSNQPQHF. CDR3 sequence (DNA): TGCAGTGCTAGTGGGACAGGGTCCCGGAGTTATAGCAATCAGCCCCAGCATTTT.

This clone was recorded only once. The V gene is TRBV9, the J gene TRBJ1-1; D not certain. The germline V and J ends were trimmed by 0 bases and 5 bases, with 11 bases remaining between them. This CDR3 comprises 14 residues. Germline assignment: CDR1 SGDLS and CDR2 YYNGEE. CDR3 sequence reads: CASSVGPDSTEAFF. CDR3 nucleotide sequence: TGTGCCAGCAGCGTAGGCCCAGACTCAACTGAAGCTTTCTTT. The full variable domain, its missing parts supplied by reference TRBV9 and TRBJ1-1, is DSGVTQTPKHLITATGQRVTLRCSPRSGDLSVYWYQQSLDQGLQFLIQYYNGEERAKGNILERFSAQQFPDLHSELNLSSLELGDSALYFCASSVGPDSTEAFFGQGTRLTVV.

The chain carries TRBV12-2 and TRBJ1-3. TRBV12-2 constitutes a pseudogene. This CDR3 contains 18 residues. CDR3 sequence: CASRLKICLSPSGNTIYF. For the CDR3, the DNA is TGTGCAAGTCGCTTAAAGATCTGCCTATCACCCTCTGGAAACACCATATATTTT.

The chain employs TRBV4-3 and TRBJ1-3, with TRBD1 as a possible D gene (5 bases). The germline V gene has CDR1 LGHNA and CDR2 YSLEER. The V end lost 1 base, the J end lost 0 bases, and 10 bases lay between the germline ends. This CDR3 region has 16 residues. CDR3 bases: TGCGCCAGCAGCCAAGCCCCGGGACCCTCTGGAAACACCATATATTTT. As protein: CASSQAPGPSGNTIYF.

This chain joins TRBV9 and TRBJ1-4; D possibly corresponds to TRBD1 (6 bases). The length of the CDR3 is 17 residues. The germline V gene encodes CDR1 SGDLS and CDR2 YYNGEE. V was shortened by 0 bases and J by 2 bases, with 14 bases between the two germline ends. The CDR3 DNA follows: TGTGCCAGCAGCGTAGAGGGGGATCTGAGGACTAATGAAAAACTGTTTTTT. Amino acid sequence: CASSVEGDLRTNEKLFF.

This clone was found once. The rearrangement uses TRBV7-9 and TRBJ2-1; 7 nucleotides match TRBD1. In germline, CDR1 is SEHNR, CDR2 FQNEAQ (reference sequence). Trimming took 5 bases from V and 9 from J; bases not matched to a gene: 13. CDR3 length equals 15 residues. As DNA, the CDR3 is TGTGCCAGCAGCCCCAGGACGCCCGCAGGGGGTGAGCAGTTCTTC. This sequence encodes CASSPRTPAGGEQFF.

This clone was seen only a few times. The genes are TRBV19 and TRBJ2-4, with D hard to call. Trimming left V 3 bases short and J 0 bases short, with 9 bases between. CDR3 length equals 15 residues. CDR1 LNHDA and CDR2 SQIVND come from the germline V gene (reference sequence). Here the CDR3 DNA reads TGTGCCAGTAGTATTGGCCTAGTAGCCAAAAACATTCAGTACTTC. It translates to CASSIGLVAKNIQYF.

The chain links TRBV4-2 to TRBJ2-1; D may be TRBD2 (6 bases). Germline loops: CDR1 LGHNA, CDR2 YNFKEQ. This CDR3 region has 18 residues. V was clipped by 2 bases and J by 2 bases, with 19 bases between them. CDR3 residues: CASSQFGSGATPYNEQFF. CDR3 in DNA: TGTGCCAGCAGCCAATTCGGGAGCGGAGCCACCCCCTACAATGAGCAGTTCTTC.

This chain connects TRBV11-3 to TRBJ1-2, with D hard to call. The CDR3 covers 14 residues. V dropped 5 bases and J dropped 2 bases, with 12 bases sitting between them. Germline V gene lookup returns CDR1 SGHNT and CDR2 YENEEA. As DNA, the CDR3 is TGTGCCAGCAGCCCCCGGACGGGGAACTATGGCTACACCTTC. It is translated as CASSPRTGNYGYTF.

This chain connects TRBV6-1 to TRBJ1-2; 9 bases map to TRBD1. Germline-derived CDR1 and CDR2 are MNHNS and SASEGT. The V segment lost 3 bases and the J segment 8 bases; nucleotides outside the gene matches: 7. The CDR3 has 14 amino acids. The CDR3 nucleotides read TGTGCCAGCAGTGACGGACAGGGGCTAGGCGGCTACACCTTC. This sequence encodes CASSDGQGLGGYTF.

Here the CDR3 reads CASSLGHRGLAYEQYF. CDR3 sequence (DNA): TGTGCCAGCAGTTTAGGGCACAGGGGGCTCGCCTACGAGCAGTACTTC. V gene TRBV27 combines with J gene TRBJ2-7, with 9 bases identical to TRBD1. CDR3 length: 16 amino acids. The V and J ends lost 2 bases and 2 bases, in that order; junction bases with no gene match: 7. Per the germline V gene, CDR1 is MNHEY and CDR2 is SMNVEV (reference sequence).

The CDR3 bases are TGTGCCAGCAGCCAAGAAAGAGCGGGGAACACCGGGGAGCTGTTTTTT. Amino acid sequence: CASSQERAGNTGELFF. The chain is built from TRBV4-2 and TRBJ2-2; a weak D match, TRBD2 (6 bases). This CDR3 comprises 16 residues. Germline lookup yields CDR1 LGHNA and CDR2 YNFKEQ. V was clipped by 0 bases and J by 1 base, with 9 bases between them.

This clone was recorded only once. The J gene is TRBJ1-1, the V gene TRBV3-1 (or the pseudogene TRBV3-2), with D unclear. Trimming stripped 0 bases from V and 4 bases from J, with 9 bases between. Per germline, CDR1 LGHDT and CDR2 YNNKEL (reference sequence). CDR3 length equals 14 residues. The CDR3 protein is CASSQERWPTEAFF. The CDR3 bases are TGTGCCAGCAGCCAAGAGCGTTGGCCCACTGAAGCTTTCTTT.

The chain has TRBV30 and TRBJ1-6; D is unresolved. The length of the CDR3 is 15 residues. Trimming removed 1 base at V and 5 bases at J, with 12 bases between. Germline CDR1 is GTSNPN and CDR2 is SVGIG (reference sequence). The CDR3 DNA reads as TGTGCCTGGAGTGCTCCGGGCTTCGATAATTCACCCCTCCACTTT. It translates to CAWSAPGFDNSPLHF. The variable domain in full, completed from reference TRBV30 and TRBJ1-6, reads SQTIHQWPATLVQPVGSPLSLECTVEGTSNPNLYWYRQAAGRGLQLLFYSVGIGQISSEVPQNLSASRPQDRQFILSSKKLLLSDSGFYLCAWSAPGFDNSPLHFGNGTRLTVT.

The sample holds one count of this clone. J is TRBJ1-1 and V is TRBV7-8; 9 bases are a match to TRBD1. The junction had 8 bases not matched to a gene; V was cut back by 3 bases and J by 0 bases. This CDR3 comprises 17 residues. CDR1 SGHVS and CDR2 FQNEAQ come from the germline V gene. The CDR3 DNA follows: TGTGCCAGCAGCTTGGGACTAACAGGGGGCATGAACACTGAAGCTTTCTTT. It yields the protein CASSLGLTGGMNTEAFF.

This clone came up once. The chain recombines TRBV5-4 with TRBJ1-4; D remains ambiguous. The length of the CDR3 is 12 residues. Deletions cut 3 bases from V and 12 bases from J, with 12 bases between. The V gene's germline CDR1 is SGHNT and CDR2 YYREEE (reference sequence). In nucleotides, the CDR3 is TGTGCCAGCAGCTCGGATCGGGTTGAACTGTTTTTT. This codes for CASSSDRVELFF.

V usage is TRBV11-3 and J usage is TRBJ2-6; no definite D call. The V gene's germline CDR1 is SGHNT and CDR2 YENEEA. This CDR3 is built from 16 residues. The V gene lost 3 bases and the J gene lost 0 bases, with 9 bases spanning the gap. The CDR3 sequence: CASSFAPNSGANVLTF. CDR3 sequence (DNA): TGTGCCAGCAGCTTCGCTCCCAACTCTGGGGCCAACGTCCTGACTTTC.

The J gene is TRBJ1-5, the V gene TRBV7-2; D is unresolved. Trimming stripped 4 bases from V and 4 bases from J, with 11 bases between. CDR3 length equals 14 residues. Germline V lookup: CDR1 SGHTA, CDR2 FQGNSA. CDR3 protein: CASSSGPSNQPQHF. CDR3 nucleotide sequence: TGTGCCAGCAGCTCCGGGCCATCTAATCAGCCCCAGCATTTT.

The chain has TRBV11-3 and TRBJ2-7; D is unclear. The CDR3 is 14 amino acids. V lost 0 bases and J lost 0, with 6 bases in between. Germline values: CDR1 SGHNT, CDR2 YENEEA. The CDR3 nucleotides read TGTGCCAGCAGCTTAGAGGCCAGCTCCTACGAGCAGTACTTC. Translation: CASSLEASSYEQYF.

The chain has TRBV11-3 and TRBJ2-3; D is ambiguous. V dropped 5 bases and J dropped 3 bases, with 12 bases sitting between them. CDR1 SGHNT and CDR2 YENEEA come from the germline V gene. CDR3 length: 14 amino acids. CDR3 protein: CASSPPANTDTQYF. CDR3 in DNA: TGTGCCAGCAGCCCACCAGCGAATACAGATACGCAGTATTTT.

The genes are TRBV19 and TRBJ1-2; 9 bases line up with TRBD1. This CDR3 is built from 16 residues. V lost 7 bases, J lost 5 bases, and 14 bases stayed unmatched. Germline CDR1 and CDR2: LNHDA and SQIVND (reference sequence). CDR3 sequence reads: CASNPSPGQGYYGYTF. The CDR3 DNA reads as TGTGCCAGTAACCCCTCCCCGGGACAGGGATATTATGGCTACACCTTC.

V gene TRBV6-5 combines with J gene TRBJ2-7; 8 positions agree with TRBD1. This CDR3 has 16 amino acids. Germline CDR1 and CDR2: MNHEY and SVGAGI. Losses at the gene ends were 0 bases for V and 6 bases for J; bases not matched to a gene: 10. CDR3 protein: CASSYSVGQGYSEQYF. The CDR3 coding sequence is TGTGCCAGCAGTTACTCGGTAGGACAGGGATATAGCGAGCAGTACTTC.

V usage is TRBV3-1 (or the pseudogene TRBV3-2) and J usage is TRBJ1-3; D ambiguous. In germline, CDR1 is LGHDT, CDR2 YNNKEL (reference sequence). The germline V and J ends were trimmed by 6 bases and 0 bases, with 21 bases remaining between them. The CDR3 has 18 residues. The CDR3 region has the DNA TGTGCCAGCAGTCCCCTTACTTCGAGTTGGGGCTCTGGAAACACCATATATTTT. Translating it yields CASSPLTSSWGSGNTIYF.

This clone has just one count. The chain has TRBV2 and TRBJ1-6; D gene unclear. V lost 3 bases and J 10 bases, leaving 13 bases between the germline ends. This CDR3 has 14 amino acids. CDR1 is SNHLY and CDR2 is FYNNEI in the germline V gene. CDR3 sequence reads: CASSEGRNGSPLHF. The CDR3 DNA reads TGTGCCAGCAGTGAGGGCAGAAACGGGTCACCCCTCCACTTT.

This clone appeared a single time. The rearrangement uses TRBV4-1 and TRBJ1-2; a possible D gene is TRBD1 (5 bases). Germline V CDR1 and CDR2: MGHRA, YSYEKL. CDR3 length equals 13 residues. Trimming took off 0 bases at V and 5 bases at J, with 7 bases between the two ends. The CDR3 is CASSQDPGYGYTF. CDR3 DNA: TGCGCCAGCAGCCAAGATCCAGGGTATGGCTACACCTTC.

The gene calls are TRBV5-1 and TRBJ2-5; TRBD1 might be the D (6 bases). The CDR3 is made up of 13 amino acids. Per the germline V gene, CDR1 is SGHRS and CDR2 is YFSETQ. Trimming stripped 3 bases from V and 4 bases from J, with 10 bases between. The CDR3 here is CASSWGPAETQYF. The DNA for the CDR3 is TGCGCCAGCAGCTGGGGGCCCGCAGAGACCCAGTACTTC.

The chain links TRBV29-1 to TRBJ2-1; no clear D gene. The CDR3 extends over 13 amino acids. The V end lost 4 bases, the J end lost 4 bases, and 11 bases lay between the germline ends. Per the germline V gene, CDR1 is SQVTM and CDR2 is ANQGSEA. This chain's CDR3 is CSVVLAVYNEQFF. The CDR3 nucleotides are TGCAGCGTTGTTTTGGCGGTATACAATGAGCAGTTCTTC.

This rearrangement joins TRBV5-1 to TRBJ2-3; TRBD1 aligns across 11 bases. The CDR3 has 16 amino acids. The V segment lost 4 bases and the J segment 2 bases; nucleotides outside the gene matches: 6. Germline CDR1 and CDR2: SGHRS and YFSETQ. The DNA for the CDR3 is TGCGCCAGCAGCCCGGGACAGGGGGATCACACAGATACGCAGTATTTT. Translated, it gives CASSPGQGDHTDTQYF.

The V and J genes are TRBV11-3 and TRBJ1-3; D unclear. CDR1 SGHNT and CDR2 YENEEA come from the germline V gene. Trimming removed 0 bases from V and 5 bases from J, with 11 bases in between. CDR3 length: 15 amino acids. The CDR3 sequence is CASSLERGRRNTIYF. The DNA for the CDR3 is TGTGCCAGCAGCTTAGAACGAGGGCGGCGAAACACCATATATTTT.

This chain connects TRBV6-4 to TRBJ2-3; no definite D call. The CDR3 length is 16 residues. In germline, CDR1 is MRHNA, CDR2 SNTAGT. The V end lost 0 bases, the J end lost 2 bases, and 12 bases lay between the germline ends. CDR3 amino acids: CASSDSTNRHTDTQYF. CDR3 coding DNA: TGTGCCAGCAGTGACTCGACCAATCGTCACACAGATACGCAGTATTTT.

The V gene is TRBV21-1, the J gene TRBJ2-7; TRBD1 is the table's D call and was not checked against the DNA. TRBV21-1 is assigned pseudogene status. The CDR3 is 16 amino acids. CDR3 nucleotides: TGTGCCAGCAGCATATTCCCGGGACAGGGTCTCCACGAGCAGTACTTC. Its protein product is CASSIFPGQGLHEQYF.

This rearrangement joins TRBV19 to TRBJ1-6; TRBD1 is a possible D gene (5 bases). The CDR3 runs to 13 residues. The ends were cut back, 6 bases at V and 5 bases at J, with 8 bases in the middle. In germline, CDR1 is LNHDA, CDR2 SQIVND (reference sequence). CDR3 sequence (DNA): TGTGCCAGTAGGGGACGGGATAATTCACCCCTCCACTTT. As protein: CASRGRDNSPLHF.